The clone carrying this T cell receptor (beta chain) was detected many times. Antigen specificity is unknown. The data are from a study of T-cell memory formation after mild COVID-19. Overall study results and limits: Contracting CD4+ clones sat mainly in CM and EM; CD8+ in EMRA.

The germline V and J ends were trimmed by 3 bases and 4 bases, with 2 bases remaining between them. CDR3 length: 11 residues. Per germline, CDR1 MNHEY and CDR2 SVGEGT. Each CDR3 protein gets one entry after TCRdb re-called the 5' RACE reads with MiXCR. The table shows 360,000 or so distinct CDR3 sequences, with approximately 27% occurring only once. The chain carries TRBV6-2 or TRBV6-3 and TRBJ2-3; D is unresolved. This TCR derives from an adult woman who had mild COVID-19 (a few samples of this study predate the infection). Cell type and time point are not known. Sequenced material: PBMCs or a T cell subset sorted from them (not recorded which). The CDR3 loop reads CASSYPDTQYF. As DNA, the CDR3 is TGTGCCAGCAGTTATCCAGATACGCAGTATTTT.